This TCR beta chain came from a study of T-cell memory formation after mild COVID-19. Overall study: Most TCR clusters belonged to a single donor.

Constant-segment primers and 5'RACE yielded cDNA libraries for TCR alpha and TCR beta, each carrying sample barcodes and UMIs. Using its own MiXCR run on the 5' RACE reads, TCRdb lists one record per CDR3 protein. Among over 450,000 distinct CDR3 sequences listed, roughly 22% were seen once. This clonotype showed up many times. As yet, its antigen is unknown. V lost 2 bases and J lost 3; bases outside the gene matches: 0. The CDR3 sequence is 13 residues long. The germline gives CDR1 SGHTA, CDR2 FQGNSA. General study points: Day 37-peaking second-wave clones had unconfirmed SARS-CoV-2 specificity. Most CD4+ clones that shrank were in CM and EM, while CD8+ ones turned up in EMRA.

Sample: PBMCs or a T cell subset sorted from them (not recorded which). The sequence derives from an adult woman who had mild COVID-19 (a few samples of this study predate the infection). Cell type and time point are not known. This chain links TRBV7-2 with TRBJ2-7; TRBD2 matches at 8 bases. This chain's CDR3 is CASSLTSGYEQYF. The DNA of the CDR3 is TGTGCCAGCAGCTTAACTAGCGGCTACGAGCAGTACTTC. Full variable domain (remainder filled in from reference TRBV7-2 and TRBJ2-7): GAGVSQSPSNKVTEKGKDVELRCDPISGHTALYWYRQSLGQGLEFLIYFQGNSAPDKSGLPSDRFSAERTGGSVSTLTIQRTQQEDSAVYLCASSLTSGYEQYFGPGTRLTVT.